The text below deals with one T cell receptor (beta chain). Antigen: not known. These data are taken from a study of cytomegalovirus exposure and HLA in healthy donors. Study-level points and caveats: V- and J-gene trimming of TCR beta was linked (in a later analysis) to a missense DCLRE1C variant.

Use of 60 Vbeta and 13 Jbeta primers characterized the PCR. Clones were read by immunoSEQ multiplex PCR, and TCRdb kept only the in-frame ones, dropping some. Of over 55,000 clones in the sample, roughly 67% were seen once. After removal of 4 bases from V and 1 base from J, the junction contained 8 bases not matched to a gene. Looked up from germline, CDR1 is SGHDT and CDR2 is YYEEEE. CDR3 length: 15 residues. The TCR sequence derives from a man between 40 and 49 years old in good health and CMV-seropositive. Source material: PBMCs. The V gene is TRBV5-6, the J gene TRBJ2-7; 7 bases fit TRBD1. The CDR3 coding sequence is TGTGCCAGCAGCCCCAGACAGGGCCGATCCTACGAGCAGTACTTC. Translation: CASSPRQGRSYEQYF.